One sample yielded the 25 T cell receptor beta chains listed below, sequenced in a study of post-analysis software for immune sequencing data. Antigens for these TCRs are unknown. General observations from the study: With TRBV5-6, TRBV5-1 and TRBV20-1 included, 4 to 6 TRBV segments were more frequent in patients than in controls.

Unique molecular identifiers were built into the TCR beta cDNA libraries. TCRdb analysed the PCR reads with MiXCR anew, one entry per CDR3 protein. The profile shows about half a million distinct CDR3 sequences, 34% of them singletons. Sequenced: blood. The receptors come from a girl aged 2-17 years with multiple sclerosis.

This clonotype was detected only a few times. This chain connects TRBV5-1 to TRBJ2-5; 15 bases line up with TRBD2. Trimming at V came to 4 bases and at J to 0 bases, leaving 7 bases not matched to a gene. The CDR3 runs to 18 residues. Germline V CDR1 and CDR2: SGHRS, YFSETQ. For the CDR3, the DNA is TGCGCCAGCAGCCCTGGACTAGCGGGGGGGAAGTACCAAGAGACCCAGTACTTC. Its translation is CASSPGLAGGKYQETQYF.

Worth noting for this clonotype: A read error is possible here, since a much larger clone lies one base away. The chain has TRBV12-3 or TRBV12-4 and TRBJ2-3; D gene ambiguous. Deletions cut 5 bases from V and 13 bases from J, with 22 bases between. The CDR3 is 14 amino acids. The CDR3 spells CASSPRVSTDAEYF. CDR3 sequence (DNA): TGTGCCAGCAGTCCCAGAGTGAGCACAGATGCGGAGTATTTT.

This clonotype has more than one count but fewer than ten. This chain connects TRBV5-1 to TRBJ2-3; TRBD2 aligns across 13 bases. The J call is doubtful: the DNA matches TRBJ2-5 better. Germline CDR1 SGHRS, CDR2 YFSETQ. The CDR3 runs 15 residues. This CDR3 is CASSLLAGGADTQYF. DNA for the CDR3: TGCGCCAGCAGCTTACTAGCGGGGGGGGCCGATACCCAGTACTTC.

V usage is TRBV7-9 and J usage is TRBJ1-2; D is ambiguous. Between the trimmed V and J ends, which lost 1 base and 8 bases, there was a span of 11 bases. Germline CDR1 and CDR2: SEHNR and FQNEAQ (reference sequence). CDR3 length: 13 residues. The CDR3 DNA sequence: TGTGCCAGCAGCTTAGACGGGCTCGGGGGCTACACCTTC. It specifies CASSLDGLGGYTF. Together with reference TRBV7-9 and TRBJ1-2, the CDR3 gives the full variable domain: DTGVSQNPRHKITKRGQNVTFRCDPISEHNRLYWYRQTLGQGPEFLTYFQNEAQLEKSRLLSDRFSAERPKGSFSTLEIQRTEQGDSAMYLCASSLDGLGGYTFGSGTRLTVV.

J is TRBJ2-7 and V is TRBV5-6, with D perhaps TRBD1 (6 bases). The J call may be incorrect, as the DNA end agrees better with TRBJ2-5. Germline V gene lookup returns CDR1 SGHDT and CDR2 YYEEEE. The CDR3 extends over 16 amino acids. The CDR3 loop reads CASSPGGRGSGETQYF. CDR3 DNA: TGTGCCAGCAGCCCTGGGGGCAGGGGATCTGGAGAGACCCAGTACTTC.

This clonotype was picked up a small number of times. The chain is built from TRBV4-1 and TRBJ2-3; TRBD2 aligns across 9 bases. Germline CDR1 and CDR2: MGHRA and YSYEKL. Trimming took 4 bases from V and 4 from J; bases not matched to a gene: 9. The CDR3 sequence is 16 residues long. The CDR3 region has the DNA TGCGCCAGCAGCCCGGTGGCGGGGGGGCCTTCAGATACGCAGTATTTT. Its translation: CASSPVAGGPSDTQYF.

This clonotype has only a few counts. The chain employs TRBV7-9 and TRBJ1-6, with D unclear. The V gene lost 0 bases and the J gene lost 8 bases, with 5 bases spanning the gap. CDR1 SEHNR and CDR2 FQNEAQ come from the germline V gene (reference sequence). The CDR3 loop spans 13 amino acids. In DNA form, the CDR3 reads TGTGCCAGCAGCTTAGCGCTCGATTCACCCCTCCACTTT. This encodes CASSLALDSPLHF.

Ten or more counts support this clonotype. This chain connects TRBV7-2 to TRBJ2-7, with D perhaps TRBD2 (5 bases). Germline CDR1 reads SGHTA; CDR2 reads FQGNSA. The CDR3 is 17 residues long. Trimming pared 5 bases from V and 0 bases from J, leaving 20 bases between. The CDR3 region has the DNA TGTGCCAGCAGCCTCCGCCTTGGGCTAACTAGCTCCTACGAGCAGTACTTC. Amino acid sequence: CASSLRLGLTSSYEQYF.

CDR3 sequence: CASSSYRVGTEAFF. The DNA for the CDR3 is TGTGCCAGCAGCTCCTACAGGGTAGGCACTGAAGCTTTCTTT. The chain carries TRBV7-2 and TRBJ1-1; D possibly corresponds to TRBD1 (6 bases). Germline CDR1 is SGHTA and CDR2 is FQGNSA. This CDR3 is 14 amino acids long. V was clipped by 4 bases and J by 4 bases, with 13 bases between them.

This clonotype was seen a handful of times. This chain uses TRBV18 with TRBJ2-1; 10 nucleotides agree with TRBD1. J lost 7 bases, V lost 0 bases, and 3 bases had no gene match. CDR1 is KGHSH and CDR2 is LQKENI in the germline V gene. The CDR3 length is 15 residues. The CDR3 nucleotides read TGTGCCAGCTCACCACCCGGGACAGGGGATAATGAGCAGTTCTTC. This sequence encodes CASSPPGTGDNEQFF.

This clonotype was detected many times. The CDR3 spells CSVEDPASRWDYGYTF. The DNA for the CDR3 is TGCAGCGTTGAAGACCCGGCCAGCCGGTGGGACTATGGCTACACCTTC. The chain couples TRBV29-1 to TRBJ1-2, with D uncertain. Trimming took 0 bases from V and 3 from J, leaving 17 bases between them. From germline, CDR1 is SQVTM and CDR2 ANQGSEA. The CDR3 consists of 16 residues.

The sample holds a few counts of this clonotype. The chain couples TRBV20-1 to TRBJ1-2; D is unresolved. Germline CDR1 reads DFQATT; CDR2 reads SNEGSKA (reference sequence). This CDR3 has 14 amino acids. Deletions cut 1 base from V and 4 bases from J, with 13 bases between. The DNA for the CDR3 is TGCAGTGCTAGAGTGCCCTCCTGGGGCTATGGCTACACCTTC. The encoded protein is CSARVPSWGYGYTF.

The CDR3 bases are TGTGCCGCGAATGTCGGGGCCACAGATACGCAGTATTTT. Its translation: CAANVGATDTQYF. This chain links TRBV6-2 or TRBV6-3 with TRBJ2-3; D is tentatively TRBD1 or TRBD2 (5 bases each). V was pared by 11 bases and J by 2 bases, with 14 bases between. Germline CDR1 and CDR2: MNHEY and SVGEGT. CDR3 length equals 13 residues.

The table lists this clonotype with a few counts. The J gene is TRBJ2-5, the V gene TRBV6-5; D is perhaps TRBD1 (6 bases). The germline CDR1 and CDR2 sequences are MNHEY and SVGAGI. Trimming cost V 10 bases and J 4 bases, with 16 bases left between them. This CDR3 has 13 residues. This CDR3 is CANRDRPGETQYF. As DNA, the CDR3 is TGTGCCAACAGGGATCGACCGGGAGAGACCCAGTACTTC.

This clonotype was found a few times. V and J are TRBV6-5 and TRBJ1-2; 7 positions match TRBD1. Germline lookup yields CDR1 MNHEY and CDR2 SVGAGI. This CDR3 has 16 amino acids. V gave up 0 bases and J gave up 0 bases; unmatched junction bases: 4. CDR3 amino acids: CASSYSGGTTNYGYTF. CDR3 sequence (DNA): TGTGCCAGCAGTTACTCAGGGGGCACCACTAACTATGGCTACACCTTC.

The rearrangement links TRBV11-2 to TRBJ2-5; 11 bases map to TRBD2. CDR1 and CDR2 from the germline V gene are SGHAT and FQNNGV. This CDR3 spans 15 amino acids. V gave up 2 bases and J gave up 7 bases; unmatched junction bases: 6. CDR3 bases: TGTGCCAGCAGCTTACTGACTAGCGGGGACGGGACCCAGTACTTC. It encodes CASSLLTSGDGTQYF.

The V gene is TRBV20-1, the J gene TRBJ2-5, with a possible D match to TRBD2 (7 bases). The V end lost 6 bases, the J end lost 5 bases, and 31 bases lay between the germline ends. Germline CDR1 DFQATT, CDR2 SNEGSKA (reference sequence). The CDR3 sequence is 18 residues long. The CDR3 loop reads CSAIADARGGDRRETQYF. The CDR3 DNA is TGCAGTGCGATTGCCGACGCTAGGGGGGGTGATAGAAGGGAGACCCAGTACTTC.

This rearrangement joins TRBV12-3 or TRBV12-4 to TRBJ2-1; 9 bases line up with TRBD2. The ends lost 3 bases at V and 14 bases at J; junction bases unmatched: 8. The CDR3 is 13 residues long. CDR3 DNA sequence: TGTGCCAGCAGTTTGACTAGCGGTGCCCCAAAGTTCTTC. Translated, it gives CASSLTSGAPKFF.

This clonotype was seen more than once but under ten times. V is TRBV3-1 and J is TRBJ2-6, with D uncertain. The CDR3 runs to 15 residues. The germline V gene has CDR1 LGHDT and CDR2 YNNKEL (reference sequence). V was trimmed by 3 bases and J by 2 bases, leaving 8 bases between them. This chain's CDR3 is CASSHIRTGANVLTF. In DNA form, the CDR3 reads TGTGCCAGCAGCCATATACGGACTGGGGCCAACGTCCTGACTTTC.

The CDR3 loop is CASSRGLVGTEAFF. The CDR3, as DNA: TGTGCCAGCAGCCGGGGGCTTGTCGGCACTGAAGCTTTCTTT. This chain connects TRBV7-2 to TRBJ1-1, with a possible D match to TRBD1 (6 bases). The CDR3 loop spans 14 amino acids. Trimming cost V 5 bases and J 4 bases, with 14 bases left between them. The germline CDR1 and CDR2 sequences are SGHTA and FQGNSA.

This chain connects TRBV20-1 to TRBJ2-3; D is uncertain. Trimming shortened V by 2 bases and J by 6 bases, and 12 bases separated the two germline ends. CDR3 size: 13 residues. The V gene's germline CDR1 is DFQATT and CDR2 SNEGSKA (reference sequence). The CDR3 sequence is CSARIPSPDTQYF. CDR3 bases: TGCAGTGCTAGAATCCCCTCCCCGGATACGCAGTATTTT.

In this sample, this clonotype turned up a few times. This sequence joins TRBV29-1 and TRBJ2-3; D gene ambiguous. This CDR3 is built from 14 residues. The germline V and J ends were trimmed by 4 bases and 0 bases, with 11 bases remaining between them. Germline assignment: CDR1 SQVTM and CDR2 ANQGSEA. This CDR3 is CSVGYTSSTDTQYF. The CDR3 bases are TGCAGCGTTGGGTACACCTCTAGCACAGATACGCAGTATTTT.

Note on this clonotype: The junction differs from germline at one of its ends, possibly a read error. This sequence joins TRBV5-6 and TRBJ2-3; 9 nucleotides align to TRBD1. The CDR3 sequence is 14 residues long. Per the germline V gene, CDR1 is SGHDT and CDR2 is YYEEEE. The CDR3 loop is CANSLGQGTDTQYF. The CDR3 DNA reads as TGTGCCAACAGCTTGGGACAGGGTACAGATACGCAGTATTTT.

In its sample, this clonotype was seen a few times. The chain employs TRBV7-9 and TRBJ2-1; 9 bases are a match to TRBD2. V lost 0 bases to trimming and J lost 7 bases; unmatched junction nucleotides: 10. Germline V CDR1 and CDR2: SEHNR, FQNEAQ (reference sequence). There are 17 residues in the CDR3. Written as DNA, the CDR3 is TGTGCCAGCAGCTTAGCTCTACCCAGCGGGGGGAGGAATGAGCAGTTCTTC. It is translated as CASSLALPSGGRNEQFF.

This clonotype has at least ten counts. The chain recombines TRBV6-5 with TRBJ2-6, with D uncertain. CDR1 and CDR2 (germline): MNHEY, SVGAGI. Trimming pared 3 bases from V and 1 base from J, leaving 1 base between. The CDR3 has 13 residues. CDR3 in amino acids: CASSYSGANVLTF. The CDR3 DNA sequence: TGTGCCAGCAGTTATTCTGGGGCCAACGTCCTGACTTTC.